The entry that follows covers one T cell receptor (beta chain) sequence. The sample comes from a study of blood T cells in healthy people across ages. For the second PCR, which ran for roughly 6 to 12 cycles, a sample-barcoded 5' primer and a J-beta primer mix were used. Via MiXCR, TCRdb re-called the 5' RACE reads, giving one row per CDR3 protein. The sample records around 700,000 distinct CDR3 sequences, just under 25% being singletons. This sample was shared with a second study, whose subject was T cells of mothers and their children.

Sample: blood. The sequence was collected from a boy between 10 and 17 years old in good health.

The CDR3 spells CASGLQRSGREKLFF. In nucleotides, the CDR3 is TGTGCTAGTGGTTTGCAAAGGTCCGGAAGGGAAAAACTGTTTTTT. The rearrangement links TRBV12-5 to TRBJ1-4; D not resolved. Trimming removed 2 bases from V and 8 bases from J, with 15 bases in between. CDR1 LGHNT and CDR2 FRNRAP come from the germline V gene. The CDR3 has 15 residues.